A single sample is the source of the 20 T cell receptor beta chains below, sequenced in a study of blood T cells in healthy people across ages. For the second PCR, which ran for about 7 to 11 cycles, a sample-barcoded 5' primer and a J-beta primer mix were used. TCRdb ran MiXCR on the 5' RACE reads and lists one entry per CDR3 protein. The sample records 700,000 to 850,000 distinct CDR3 sequences, about 55% being singletons. Sequenced sample: blood. The receptors shown here come from an elderly man in good health.

This clonotype was seen a few times. The chain employs TRBV11-2 and TRBJ2-7; 13 positions agree with TRBD2. V gave up 5 bases and J gave up 0 bases; unmatched junction bases: 13. The CDR3 is 19 amino acids. The germline V gene has CDR1 SGHAT and CDR2 FQNNGV. CDR3 in amino acids: CASSPRLAGGRLTSYEQYF. CDR3 sequence (DNA): TGTGCCAGCAGCCCGAGACTAGCGGGAGGACGGCTGACCTCCTACGAGCAGTACTTC.

This chain uses TRBV3-1 with TRBJ2-7; 10 nucleotides align to TRBD2. The germline V gene has CDR1 LGHDT and CDR2 YNNKEL (reference sequence). The CDR3 is made up of 15 amino acids. Trimming at V came to 4 bases and at J to 5 bases, leaving 8 bases not matched to a gene. CDR3 in amino acids: CASSRFTGTSDEQYF. The CDR3 DNA reads TGTGCCAGCAGCCGCTTCACCGGGACTAGCGACGAGCAGTACTTC.

The chain is built from TRBV5-1 and TRBJ1-2; 7 positions agree with TRBD1. V lost 4 bases, J lost 4 bases, and 16 bases stayed unmatched. Germline V gene lookup returns CDR1 SGHRS and CDR2 YFSETQ. This CDR3 spans 17 amino acids. The chain's CDR3 is CASSLFPGQTFTYGYTF. Here the CDR3 DNA reads TGCGCCAGCAGCCTGTTCCCGGGACAGACTTTCACCTATGGCTACACCTTC.

The V and J genes are TRBV25-1 and TRBJ1-6, with 9 bases fitting TRBD1. The CDR3 is 16 residues long. The V segment lost 3 bases and the J segment 7 bases; nucleotides outside the gene matches: 7. CDR1 is MGHDK and CDR2 is SYGVNS in the germline V gene. CDR3 protein: CASSDLGQGLNSPLHF. In nucleotides, the CDR3 is TGTGCCAGCAGTGACCTGGGACAGGGTTTGAATTCACCCCTCCACTTT.

This clonotype was detected only a few times. This chain connects TRBV10-3 to TRBJ2-3; the match to TRBD2 covers 7 bases. CDR1 and CDR2 from the germline V gene are ENHRY and SYGVKD. The CDR3 extends over 15 amino acids. Trimming took 5 bases from V and 2 from J; bases not matched to a gene: 7. The CDR3 DNA reads TGTGCCATCAGTAGCGGGACTGGCTCCACAGATACGCAGTATTTT. This codes for CAISSGTGSTDTQYF.

This clonotype was detected only a few times. This CDR3 reads CATSSPSGATPEQYF. For the CDR3, the DNA is TGTGCCACCAGCAGCCCTAGCGGGGCTACCCCCGAGCAGTACTTC. This sequence joins TRBV15 and TRBJ2-7; 9 nucleotides line up with TRBD2. Germline values: CDR1 LNHNV, CDR2 YYDKDF (reference sequence). The CDR3 consists of 15 residues. The J segment lost 6 bases and the V segment lost 3 bases, leaving 9 bases of the junction unmatched. The full variable domain, completed using reference TRBV15 and TRBJ2-7, is DAMVIQNPRYQVTQFGKPVTLSCSQTLNHNVMYWYQQKSSQAPKLLFHYYDKDFNNEADTPDNFQSRRPNTSFCFLDIRSPGLGDTAMYLCATSSPSGATPEQYFGPGTRLTVT.

V is TRBV5-1 and J is TRBJ2-1, with 10 bases aligning to TRBD1. Germline CDR1 reads SGHRS; CDR2 reads YFSETQ. This CDR3 is 19 amino acids long. V trimming: 2 bases; J trimming: 7 bases; junction bases outside the gene matches: 18. CDR3 sequence reads: CASSLGTRTPGQGWNEQFF. The DNA for the CDR3 is TGCGCCAGCAGCTTAGGCACAAGAACCCCGGGACAGGGGTGGAATGAGCAGTTCTTC.

This clonotype was detected only a few times. The rearrangement links TRBV4-2 to TRBJ2-1; 8 bases match TRBD2. This CDR3 region has 15 residues. Germline V CDR1 and CDR2: LGHNA, YNFKEQ. V was pared by 0 bases and J by 9 bases, with 7 bases of the junction left unmatched. As DNA, the CDR3 is TGTGCCAGCAGCCAAGAAAGCGGGAGCTTCGGTGAGCAGTTCTTC. This encodes CASSQESGSFGEQFF.

This clonotype has just a few counts. V is TRBV20-1 and J is TRBJ1-1; perhaps TRBD1 as D (6 bases). Per germline, CDR1 DFQATT and CDR2 SNEGSKA (reference sequence). V was clipped by 6 bases and J by 6 bases, with 14 bases between them. This CDR3 is 12 amino acids long. For the CDR3, the DNA is TGCAGTGCAAGTCCAGAGGGGGCTGAAGCTTTCTTT. Residues: CSASPEGAEAFF.

This rearrangement joins TRBV24-1 to TRBJ2-1; TRBD2 matches at 11 bases. CDR3 length equals 16 residues. The V gene's germline CDR1 is KGHDR and CDR2 SFDVKD. The V segment lost 5 bases and the J segment 5 bases; nucleotides outside the gene matches: 7. As DNA, the CDR3 is TGTGCCACCAGTGGGGCGTCTAGCGGGAGGAACAATGAGCAGTTCTTC. It codes for CATSGASSGRNNEQFF.

Only a few counts were recorded for this clonotype. As DNA, the CDR3 is TGTGCCAGCAGCTTAAACGCAGGGCCGGCCAAAAACATTCAGTACTTC. The encoded protein is CASSLNAGPAKNIQYF. This chain uses TRBV7-3 with TRBJ2-4; the D gene is possibly TRBD1 (5 bases). V was cut by 1 base and J by 1 base, with 11 bases left in between. Germline V CDR1 and CDR2: SGHTA, FQGTGA. The CDR3 loop spans 16 amino acids.

To note about this clonotype: One end of the junction fails to match germline, which may point to a read error. The gene calls are TRBV5-5 and TRBJ2-4; 11 nucleotides agree with TRBD2. Judging by the DNA end, TRBJ2-7 fits better; the J call may be wrong. The germline CDR1 and CDR2 sequences are SGHKS and YYEKEE (reference sequence). The CDR3 loop spans 15 amino acids. In DNA, the CDR3 is TGTGACAGCAGCGGAACCGGGACTAGCGGCTACGAGCAGTACTTC. It translates to CDSSGTGTSGYEQYF.

The chain joins TRBV20-1 to TRBJ2-5, with D perhaps matching TRBD2 (6 bases). The CDR3 consists of 13 residues. The ends were cut back, 1 base at V and 10 bases at J, with 16 bases in the middle. The germline gives CDR1 DFQATT, CDR2 SNEGSKA (reference sequence). DNA for the CDR3: TGCAGTGCTAGAGTTGGCGGGATTGGTGGCCAGTACTTC. As protein: CSARVGGIGGQYF.

This clonotype was counted a few times. The chain combines TRBV20-1 with TRBJ1-4; D is unresolved. The CDR3 is made up of 11 amino acids. Deletions cut 0 bases from V and 8 bases from J, with 4 bases between. CDR1 and CDR2 from the germline V gene are DFQATT and SNEGSKA (reference sequence). The DNA for the CDR3 is TGCAGTGCTAGAGAAAGAGAAAAACTGTTTTTT. It is translated as CSAREREKLFF.

The gene calls are TRBV6-5 and TRBJ2-5, with D maybe TRBD1 (6 bases). The CDR3 totals 15 residues. In germline, CDR1 is MNHEY, CDR2 SVGAGI. V lost 2 bases and J 1 base, leaving 11 bases between the germline ends. CDR3 DNA sequence: TGTGCCAGCAGTTACGGACAGAGCCCCCAAGAGACCCAGTACTTC. This codes for CASSYGQSPQETQYF.

This chain links TRBV12-3 or TRBV12-4 with TRBJ2-5; D is perhaps TRBD1 (6 bases). Deletions cut 3 bases from V and 0 bases from J, with 17 bases between. This CDR3 comprises 17 residues. CDR3 protein: CASSFCRTQGDQETQYF. The CDR3 bases are TGTGCCAGCAGTTTCTGTCGGACACAGGGTGACCAAGAGACCCAGTACTTC.

The table lists this clonotype with a few counts. The chain carries TRBV13 and TRBJ1-1; unclear D gene. Germline CDR1 and CDR2: PRHDT and FYEKMQ (reference sequence). The CDR3 has 13 residues. V lost 5 bases and J lost 6, with 13 bases in between. CDR3 amino acids: CASSQEGISEAFF. CDR3 coding DNA: TGTGCCAGCAGCCAAGAGGGTATCTCTGAAGCTTTCTTT.

V usage is TRBV9 and J usage is TRBJ2-5, with 12 nucleotides matching TRBD2. This CDR3 comprises 14 residues. The junction had 8 bases not matched to a gene; V was cut back by 3 bases and J by 11 bases. Germline loops: CDR1 SGDLS, CDR2 YYNGEE. The CDR3 bases are TGTGCCAGCAGCGGGACTAGCGGGACGGAGAGGCAGTACTTC. It codes for CASSGTSGTERQYF.

The V and J genes are TRBV2 and TRBJ1-1, with D uncertain. CDR3 length equals 14 residues. The ends were cut back, 4 bases at V and 1 base at J, with 10 bases in the middle. Germline loops: CDR1 SNHLY, CDR2 FYNNEI. Here the CDR3 DNA reads TGTGCCAGCAGTGCCCAGACGTCGAACACTGAAGCTTTCTTT. Translating it yields CASSAQTSNTEAFF. The whole variable domain, remainder taken from reference TRBV2 and TRBJ1-1, is EPEVTQTPSHQVTQMGQEVILRCVPISNHLYFYWYRQILGQKVEFLVSFYNNEISEKSEIFDDQFSVERPDGSNFTLKIRSTKLEDSAMYFCASSAQTSNTEAFFGQGTRLTVV.

This clonotype was counted a single time. The rearrangement uses TRBV7-2 and TRBJ2-5; 8 positions match TRBD2. CDR3 length: 14 residues. V was clipped by 10 bases and J by 4 bases; unmatched bases: 11. Looked up from germline, CDR1 is SGHTA and CDR2 is FQGNSA. CDR3 protein: CANPASGSRETQYF. Here the CDR3 DNA reads TGTGCCAACCCGGCGAGCGGGAGTCGAGAGACCCAGTACTTC.